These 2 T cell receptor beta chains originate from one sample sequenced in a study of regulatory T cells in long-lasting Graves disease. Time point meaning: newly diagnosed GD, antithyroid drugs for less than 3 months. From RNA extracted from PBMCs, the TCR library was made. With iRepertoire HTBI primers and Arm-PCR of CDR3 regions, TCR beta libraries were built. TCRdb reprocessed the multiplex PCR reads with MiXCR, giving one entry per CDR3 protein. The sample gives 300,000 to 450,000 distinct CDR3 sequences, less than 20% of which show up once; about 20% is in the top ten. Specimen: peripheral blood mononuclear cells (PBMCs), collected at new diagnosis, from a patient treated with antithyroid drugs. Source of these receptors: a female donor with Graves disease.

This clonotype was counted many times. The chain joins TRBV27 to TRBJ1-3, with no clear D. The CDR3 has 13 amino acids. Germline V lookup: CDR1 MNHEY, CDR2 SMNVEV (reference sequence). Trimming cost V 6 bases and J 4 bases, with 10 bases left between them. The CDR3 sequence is CASSLSLGNTIYF. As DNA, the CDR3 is TGTGCCAGCAGCCTATCACTAGGAAACACCATATATTTT.

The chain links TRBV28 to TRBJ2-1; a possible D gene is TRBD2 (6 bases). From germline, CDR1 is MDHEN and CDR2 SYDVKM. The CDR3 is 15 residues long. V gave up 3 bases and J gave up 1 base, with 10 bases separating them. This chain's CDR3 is CASSFGGRSYNEQFF. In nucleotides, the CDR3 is TGTGCCAGCAGTTTCGGAGGGAGGTCCTACAATGAGCAGTTCTTC.